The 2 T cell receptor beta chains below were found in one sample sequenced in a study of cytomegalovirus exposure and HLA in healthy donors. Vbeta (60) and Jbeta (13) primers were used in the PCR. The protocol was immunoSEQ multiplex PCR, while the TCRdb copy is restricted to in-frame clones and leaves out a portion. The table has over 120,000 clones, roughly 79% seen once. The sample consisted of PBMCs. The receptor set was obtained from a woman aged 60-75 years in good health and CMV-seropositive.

This chain's CDR3 is CASTGGRAHEQYF. The DNA for the CDR3 is TGTGCCAGCACCGGTGGGAGGGCCCACGAGCAGTACTTC. The chain is built from TRBV7-9 and TRBJ2-7; 7 nucleotides agree with TRBD2. CDR1 SEHNR and CDR2 FQNEAQ come from the germline V gene (reference sequence). The CDR3 length is 13 residues. V trimming: 7 bases; J trimming: 5 bases; junction bases outside the gene matches: 8.

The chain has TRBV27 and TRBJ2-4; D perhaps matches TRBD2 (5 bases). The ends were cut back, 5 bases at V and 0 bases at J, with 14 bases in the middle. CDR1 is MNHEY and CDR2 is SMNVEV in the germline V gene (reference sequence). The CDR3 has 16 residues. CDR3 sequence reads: CASSTQTDLAKNIQYF. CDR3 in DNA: TGTGCCAGCAGTACCCAGACGGACTTAGCCAAAAACATTCAGTACTTC.